This T cell receptor beta chain originates from a study of T cell responses to AZD1222 COVID-19 vaccine. Study results and limitations: Reportedly, nearly half the spike-specific TCRs target unmutated variant regions.

Pooling of second doses given at about 4 or about 12 weeks was done. Points on this clone: Its antigen remains unidentified.

Libraries were prepared by immunoSEQ multiplex PCR; TCRdb keeps only in-frame clonotypes and omits some of them. The sample yields tens of thousands of clones, approximately 91% seen once. The CDR3 runs to 17 residues. The V end was cut by 5 bases, the J end by 0 bases, with 17 bases between. Germline assignment: CDR1 MGHRA and CDR2 YSYEKL. V and J are TRBV4-1 and TRBJ1-5, with D hard to call. Sequences were derived from peripheral blood, sampled 28 days after the second AZD1222 dose. This receptor was obtained from an adult who received the AZD1222 COVID-19 vaccine. DNA of the CDR3: TGCGCCAGCAGCGCGGGTCGGCGGGGATTTAGCAATCAGCCCCAGCATTTT. It translates to CASSAGRRGFSNQPQHF.